The 28 T cell receptor beta chains presented below share a single source sample, sequenced in a study of T cell changes during pregnancy in multiple sclerosis. TCRdb's table, derived via immunoSEQ multiplex PCR, lists solely in-frame clones and lacks some. The sample contains 35,000 to 45,000 clones, roughly 89% of which appear only once. Sequencing was performed on CD4+ T cells from peripheral blood mononuclear cells, taken before pregnancy. All receptors come from a female donor with multiple sclerosis, enrolled in a pregnancy study.

This chain connects TRBV30 to TRBJ1-4; D unresolved. The germline V and J ends were trimmed by 5 bases and 8 bases, with 9 bases remaining between them. The CDR3 loop spans 11 amino acids. Per the germline V gene, CDR1 is GTSNPN and CDR2 is SVGIG (reference sequence). Written as DNA, the CDR3 is TGTGCCTGGGCGAGGGTCGAAAAACTGTTTTTT. This sequence encodes CAWARVEKLFF.

V gene TRBV9 combines with J gene TRBJ1-4; TRBD1 matches 7 bases. The germline CDR1 and CDR2 sequences are SGDLS and YYNGEE. Trimming removed 3 bases from V and 4 bases from J; junction bases left unmatched: 9. This CDR3 comprises 16 residues. CDR3 protein: CASSGGDSALNEKLFF. The CDR3 DNA reads as TGTGCCAGCAGCGGGGGGGACAGCGCTCTTAATGAAAAACTGTTTTTT.

The CDR3 DNA sequence: TGTGCCAGCAGCGCACAGGGTCTTGAAAGCGGTCGGAACGAGCAGTACTTC. Translation gives CASSAQGLESGRNEQYF. This rearrangement joins TRBV2 to TRBJ2-7; maybe TRBD1 (6 bases). The CDR3 is 17 amino acids. Deletions cut 6 bases from V and 5 bases from J, with 26 bases between. Germline CDR1 SNHLY, CDR2 FYNNEI.

V gene TRBV19 combines with J gene TRBJ2-1; 12 bases line up with TRBD2. V lost 7 bases and J lost 6; bases outside the gene matches: 10. Germline V lookup: CDR1 LNHDA, CDR2 SQIVND (reference sequence). The CDR3 runs to 16 residues. This CDR3 is CASNKPSGGASNEQFF. The CDR3 DNA sequence: TGTGCCAGTAATAAGCCTAGCGGGGGGGCCAGCAATGAGCAGTTCTTC.

The J gene is TRBJ2-3, the V gene TRBV6-6, with 9 bases identical to TRBD1. The V gene end was trimmed by 2 bases and the J gene end by 3 bases; junction bases not matched to a gene: 3. Per germline, CDR1 MNHNY and CDR2 SVGAGI (reference sequence). This CDR3 is 15 amino acids long. The chain's CDR3 is CASSYVQGATDTQYF. The CDR3 DNA is TGTGCCAGCAGTTACGTACAGGGGGCGACAGATACGCAGTATTTT.

This chain connects TRBV11-2 to TRBJ2-5, with D possibly TRBD2 on 5 matching bases. Per the germline V gene, CDR1 is SGHAT and CDR2 is FQNNGV. V lost 2 bases and J 3 bases, leaving 10 bases between the germline ends. The CDR3 contains 14 residues. The CDR3 bases are TGTGCCAGCAGCTTAATACCGGGAAAAGAGACCCAGTACTTC. Protein: CASSLIPGKETQYF.

The chain combines TRBV7-2 with TRBJ2-2, with D possibly being TRBD1 (6 bases). V was clipped by 2 bases and J by 5 bases, with 6 bases between them. Germline CDR1 and CDR2: SGHTA and FQGNSA. The CDR3 is made up of 13 amino acids. In DNA form, the CDR3 reads TGTGCCAGCAGCTTAACAGGGACCGGGGAGCTGTTTTTT. This gives the protein CASSLTGTGELFF.

The chain employs TRBV5-1 and TRBJ1-2; D remains unclear. The CDR3 has 13 residues. CDR1 and CDR2 (germline): SGHRS, YFSETQ. Trimming stripped 0 bases from V and 1 base from J, with 4 bases between. The CDR3 DNA reads TGCGCCAGCAGCTTGGCGGGTAACTATGGCTACACCTTC. It encodes CASSLAGNYGYTF. The full variable domain, in which reference TRBV5-1 and TRBJ1-2 provide the parts outside the CDR3, is KAGVTQTPRYLIKTRGQQVTLSCSPISGHRSVSWYQQTPGQGLQFLFEYFSETQRNKGNFPGRFSGRQFSNSRSEMNVSTLELGDSALYLCASSLAGNYGYTFGSGTRLTVV.

The V and J genes are TRBV6-1 and TRBJ2-5; D is perhaps TRBD1 (6 bases). The CDR3 contains 16 residues. Trimming took off 0 bases at V and 6 bases at J, with 17 bases between the two ends. The germline V gene encodes CDR1 MNHNS and CDR2 SASEGT. CDR3 sequence: CASSEALQWGPKTQYF. The DNA of the CDR3 is TGTGCCAGCAGTGAAGCGCTTCAATGGGGGCCGAAGACCCAGTACTTC.

In this sample, this clone turned up once. The rearrangement joins TRBV18 to TRBJ2-7, with D tentatively TRBD1 (5 bases). Germline V gene sequence: CDR1 KGHSH, CDR2 LQKENI. This CDR3 comprises 13 residues. With 6 bases removed from V and 2 bases from J, the gap between germline ends came to 11 bases. CDR3 DNA sequence: TGTGCCAGCTCCGAACAGGTTACCTACGAGCAGTACTTC. Translating it yields CASSEQVTYEQYF.

J is TRBJ2-5 and V is TRBV9, with D perhaps TRBD1 (6 bases). The CDR3 is 14 amino acids. Trimming shortened V by 4 bases and J by 2 bases, and 12 bases separated the two germline ends. CDR1 is SGDLS, CDR2 YYNGEE, per germline. In nucleotides, the CDR3 is TGTGCCAGCAGCCGGGGACACCGACAAGAGACCCAGTACTTC. Its protein product is CASSRGHRQETQYF.

This chain links TRBV6-1 with TRBJ1-6; 11 bases are a match to TRBD1. CDR1 and CDR2 (germline): MNHNS, SASEGT. This CDR3 spans 18 amino acids. V lost 2 bases and J lost 1; bases outside the gene matches: 4. The CDR3 region is CASSENGQGASYNSPLHF. As DNA, the CDR3 is TGTGCCAGCAGTGAAAACGGACAGGGGGCGTCCTATAATTCACCCCTCCACTTT.

The genes are TRBV18 and TRBJ1-2; the D is unclear. CDR3 length: 13 residues. Germline V gene lookup returns CDR1 KGHSH and CDR2 LQKENI. Deletions cut 3 bases from V and 2 bases from J, with 7 bases between. As DNA, the CDR3 is TGTGCCAGCTCACCCGCCAGAAACTATGGCTACACCTTC. Protein product: CASSPARNYGYTF.

V usage is TRBV2 and J usage is TRBJ2-7; tentatively, D is TRBD1 (5 bases). CDR1 is SNHLY, CDR2 FYNNEI, per germline. This CDR3 is built from 13 residues. V was clipped by 6 bases and J by 4 bases, with 13 bases between them. DNA for the CDR3: TGTGCCAGCAGGCAGACAGCCTATTACGAGCAGTACTTC. This translates into CASRQTAYYEQYF.

The chain recombines TRBV11-2 with TRBJ1-1; D ambiguous. The CDR3 consists of 12 residues. V gave up 0 bases and J gave up 11 bases, with 10 bases separating them. The germline V gene encodes CDR1 SGHAT and CDR2 FQNNGV. Here the CDR3 DNA reads TGTGCCAGCAGCTTAGAAGAGGCAGCTGCTTTCTTT. It translates to CASSLEEAAAFF.

The V call is TRBV9, the J call TRBJ2-5; no firm D call. The germline CDR1 and CDR2 sequences are SGDLS and YYNGEE. Trimming took 0 bases from V and 5 from J, leaving 8 bases between them. This CDR3 contains 13 residues. This CDR3 reads CASSVGSVETQYF. In DNA, the CDR3 is TGTGCCAGCAGCGTAGGTAGTGTGGAGACCCAGTACTTC.

The CDR3 reads CASSLVGDETQYF. The CDR3 DNA reads as TGTGCCAGCAGCTTGGTAGGGGATGAGACCCAGTACTTC. V usage is TRBV5-4 and J usage is TRBJ2-5; TRBD1 might be the D (5 bases). Germline loops: CDR1 SGHNT, CDR2 YYREEE (reference sequence). There are 13 residues in the CDR3. Trimming left V 0 bases short and J 5 bases short, with 8 bases between.

CDR3 nucleotides: TGTGCCAGCAGAACGGCAGGACAAACCTACGAGCAGTACTTC. Its translation: CASRTAGQTYEQYF. The chain couples TRBV6-1 to TRBJ2-7, with D possibly matching TRBD1 (5 bases). The CDR3 length is 14 residues. V was cut by 6 bases and J by 2 bases, with 14 bases left in between. The germline V gene encodes CDR1 MNHNS and CDR2 SASEGT.

This clone was seen only once. The rearrangement joins TRBV7-2 to TRBJ2-7; 7 nucleotides agree with TRBD1. The CDR3 consists of 15 residues. V lost 5 bases to trimming and J lost 2 bases; unmatched junction nucleotides: 9. Germline CDR1 and CDR2: SGHTA and FQGNSA. DNA for the CDR3: TGTGCCAGCAGCCAAACCGGGACAGTACCCTACGAGCAGTACTTC. Translation: CASSQTGTVPYEQYF.

In this sample, this clone turned up once. The chain links TRBV27 to TRBJ1-6; D possibly corresponds to TRBD1 (5 bases). Trimming removed 7 bases at V and 0 bases at J, with 13 bases between. Germline V gene sequence: CDR1 MNHEY, CDR2 SMNVEV (reference sequence). CDR3 length: 16 residues. The CDR3 is CASKGKTVSYNSPLHF. CDR3 in DNA: TGTGCCAGCAAAGGAAAGACAGTCTCCTATAATTCACCCCTCCACTTT.

The chain employs TRBV7-8 and TRBJ1-6; D gene uncertain. The germline gives CDR1 SGHVS, CDR2 FQNEAQ. This CDR3 region has 15 residues. Trimming removed 0 bases from V and 7 bases from J, with 10 bases in between. In nucleotides, the CDR3 is TGTGCCAGCAGCTTAGCGCAGACACGGAATTCACCCCTCCACTTT. Its protein is CASSLAQTRNSPLHF.

V is TRBV19 and J is TRBJ2-7; the match to TRBD1 covers 9 bases. The ends lost 4 bases at V and 0 bases at J; junction bases unmatched: 4. The CDR3 runs 15 residues. Looked up from germline, CDR1 is LNHDA and CDR2 is SQIVND (reference sequence). CDR3: CASSNGQGFSYEQYF. The CDR3 DNA follows: TGTGCCAGTAGTAATGGACAGGGGTTCTCCTACGAGCAGTACTTC.

This chain uses TRBV7-2 with TRBJ2-7; tentatively, D is TRBD1 (6 bases). V lost 2 bases and J lost 7, with 15 bases in between. CDR1 is SGHTA, CDR2 FQGNSA, per germline. The CDR3 is 14 residues long. As DNA, the CDR3 is TGTGCCAGCAGCTTATTTGCCAGGGGTGGAGAGCAGTACTTC. Residues: CASSLFARGGEQYF.

J is TRBJ2-2 and V is TRBV10-3, with 7 bases that match TRBD1. The length of the CDR3 is 13 residues. Per germline, CDR1 ENHRY and CDR2 SYGVKD. The V and J ends lost 6 bases and 4 bases, in that order; junction bases with no gene match: 2. The CDR3 DNA sequence: TGTGCCATCAGGGGACAGAGCACCGGGGAGCTGTTTTTT. Its protein product is CAIRGQSTGELFF.

The V gene is TRBV7-3, the J gene TRBJ2-5; 7 positions agree with TRBD1. The CDR3 contains 15 residues. Losses at the gene ends were 0 bases for V and 3 bases for J; bases not matched to a gene: 4. In germline, CDR1 is SGHTA, CDR2 FQGTGA. Here the CDR3 DNA reads TGTGCCAGCAGCTTAACCCGGGACAGAGAAGAGACCCAGTACTTC. Amino acids: CASSLTRDREETQYF.

The J gene is TRBJ1-2, the V gene TRBV9; no reliable D call. CDR3 size: 13 residues. V was clipped by 0 bases and J by 6 bases, with 9 bases between them. Germline CDR1 reads SGDLS; CDR2 reads YYNGEE. The chain's CDR3 is CASSVDGYNGYTF. In DNA, the CDR3 is TGTGCCAGCAGCGTAGACGGGTATAATGGCTACACCTTC. Variable domain in full (rest from reference TRBV9 and TRBJ1-2): DSGVTQTPKHLITATGQRVTLRCSPRSGDLSVYWYQQSLDQGLQFLIQYYNGEERAKGNILERFSAQQFPDLHSELNLSSLELGDSALYFCASSVDGYNGYTFGSGTRLTVV.

J is TRBJ1-3 and V is TRBV27, with D possibly TRBD1 on 6 matching bases. The germline gives CDR1 MNHEY, CDR2 SMNVEV (reference sequence). Trimming shortened V by 3 bases and J by 4 bases, and 13 bases separated the two germline ends. The CDR3 loop spans 15 amino acids. The CDR3 here is CASSLMWGLGNTIYF. The CDR3 DNA is TGTGCCAGCAGTTTGATGTGGGGGCTGGGAAACACCATATATTTT.

The V call is TRBV27, the J call TRBJ1-5; D not certain. With 0 bases removed from V and 6 bases from J, the gap between germline ends came to 12 bases. Germline V lookup: CDR1 MNHEY, CDR2 SMNVEV (reference sequence). The CDR3 sequence is 15 residues long. The CDR3 region has the DNA TGTGCCAGCAGTTTATCCTTTTCAGGAGGTCAGCCCCAGCATTTT. Amino acid sequence: CASSLSFSGGQPQHF.